The sequence of this TCR beta chain was determined in a study of shared clonotypes between healthy human individuals. The study's findings and limits: Although depth was large, rarefaction showed that sequencing of the sorted subsets was incomplete.

Healthy HIV-negative adults with no recent acute infections or vaccinations were recruited as donors. In the CD4+ fraction, cells were divided into CD45RA+ naive and CD45RA-negative memory subsets. Germline assignment: CDR1 SEHNR and CDR2 FQNEAQ (reference sequence). The CDR3 extends over 16 amino acids. Trimming took 3 bases from V and 3 from J; bases not matched to a gene: 6. As for this clone: The antigen remains unidentified.

Assay used: immunoSEQ multiplex PCR; TCRdb lists only in-frame clones, some missing. The data contain under 850,000 clones, approximately 77% of them seen just once; the ten biggest clones take up around 1.7%. The V call is TRBV7-9, the J call TRBJ2-4; 9 positions agree with TRBD1. The sequence was collected from a young woman in good health. Input material: memory CD4+ T cells sorted from blood. Subset denoted: CD45RA-negative fraction. For the CDR3, the DNA is TGTGCCAGCAGCTTTCCGGACAGGGGCAGCAAAAACATTCAGTACTTC. Residues: CASSFPDRGSKNIQYF.